This T cell receptor beta chain was sequenced in a study of T-cell memory formation after mild COVID-19 (dated by TCRdb to the early 2020s). For context, the study as a whole: TCR sequence clusters from the two donors were found to be largely donor specific. Two young, previously healthy adult volunteers made up the cohort, one male and one female. Longitudinal TCRalpha and TCRbeta repertoire sequencing tracked T-cell clones expanding and contracting after mild COVID-19 in two donors.

Overall results and qualifications from the work: The study covered only two mild cases, and larger cohorts including severe cases with pre-infection samples were considered necessary. Balanced CD4/CD8 phenotypes were observed for clones contracting from day 15 to 85, whereas a bias towards CD4+ was observed for a second wave of clones expanding from day 15 to 37. The second-wave clones that peaked on day 37 were not confirmed to be SARS-CoV-2 specific. Some responding clones were detected in pre-infection memory, suggesting pre-existing cross-reactive memory T cells joined the SARS-CoV-2 response. Contracting CD4+ clones turned up mainly in the CM and EM memory subsets, whereas EMRA was where CD8+ clones were enriched.

Ficoll-Paque density gradient centrifugation was used to isolate PBMCs. Reads for this sample came from an Illumina NovaSeq 6000. cDNA libraries for TCRalpha and TCRbeta were prepared by 5'RACE using constant-segment primers, with sample barcodes and unique molecular identifiers added. RNA was extracted from every sample with Trizol reagent. Amplification of the libraries took two PCR steps, and the second step added a second sample barcode plus Illumina TruSeq adapters. The libraries were sequenced on an Illumina NovaSeq using 2 x 150 bp paired-end reads. The original methods were these. The reads were demultiplexed and collapsed into UMI-guided consensus sequences using migec v1.2.7. With mixcr v2.1.11, UMI consensuses were aligned to TRA and TRB V and J templates and assembled into clonotypes. Expanded or contracted clonotypes were those called significant by both edgeR and NoisET, with noise models trained on biological replicates. For edgeR calls, the cutoffs were a false discovery rate-adjusted p below 0.01 and a log2 fold-change threshold of 1. As an exploratory analysis of dynamics, PCA with hierarchical clustering was applied to max-normalized trajectories of the 1000 most abundant clonotypes. Separately sequenced CD4+ and CD8+ repertoires were used to assign a CD4 or CD8 phenotype to each responding clone. TCRdb itself trimmed the public reads at Q25 with fastp, ran MiXCR and retained productive beta chains. Duplicate CDR3 protein sequences are folded into a single record with the most common DNA and genes. These V and J calls are TCRdb output, not the study's own analysis. The sample table records under 90,000 distinct CDR3 sequences; over 11% of these occur just once. Jointly, the top ten make up about a third of the sample.

This clonotype was counted only a few times. No cognate antigen has been identified for it. No base quality information exists; no much larger clone differs at one position. The clonotype comes from an adult woman who had mild COVID-19 (a few samples of this study predate the infection). The sample titles of this study are shuffled in the database, so cell type and time point are left out; the donor was told from shared clones. The source material was PBMCs or a T cell subset sorted from them (not recorded which).

At the DNA level, the sequence is TGTGCCAGCTCACAATTCGGTTTAAGCACAGATACGCAGTATTTT. This gives the protein CASSQFGLSTDTQYF. Here the chain combines TRBV18 and TRBJ2-3, with an unclear D gene assignment. The CDR3 runs 15 amino acids, cysteine and phenylalanine included. Solely the CDR3 DNA is kept, with 45 bases framed from the first base. CDR1 KGHSH and CDR2 LQKENI were looked up in the germline V gene. Relative to germline, V is 4 bases shorter and J is 0 bases shorter, with 11 bases between their ends.